The entry below describes one T cell receptor beta chain. As yet, its antigen is unknown. Time point reported: week 5, during vaccination. It was 300 ug of mutant IDH1 20-mer peptide that made up each vaccine dose, given with topical imiquimod. The sample is drawn from a study of a mutant IDH1 vaccine in newly diagnosed glioma. On the study more broadly: Patients under treatment included roughly 62% males and 37.5% females and had a mean age of about 37 years. Patients' prior therapy spanned radiotherapy, temozolomide, or both; most underwent both.

Here immunoSEQ multiplex PCR was the method, and the copy in TCRdb shows in-frame clones only, minus some. The table lists about 38,000 clones, roughly four fifths of them singletons. The length of the CDR3 is 15 residues. Trimming removed 5 bases from V and 2 bases from J; junction bases left unmatched: 6. CDR1 and CDR2 from the germline V gene are SGHRS and YFSETQ. Whole-study results and caveats: Detectable vaccine-induced immune responses arose in roughly 93% of patients.

This TCR derives from a man aged 50 to 59 with glioma. The chain is built from TRBV5-1 and TRBJ2-7; 11 nucleotides align to TRBD2. Material: PBMCs, obtained from a glioma patient whose treatment included an IDH1 peptide vaccine. CDR3 sequence reads: CASSTTSGSTYEQYF. CDR3 nucleotides: TGCGCCAGCAGTACTACTAGCGGGAGCACCTACGAGCAGTACTTC. Full variable domain (outside the CDR3, taken from reference TRBV5-1 and TRBJ2-7): KAGVTQTPRYLIKTRGQQVTLSCSPISGHRSVSWYQQTPGQGLQFLFEYFSETQRNKGNFPGRFSGRQFSNSRSEMNVSTLELGDSALYLCASSTTSGSTYEQYFGPGTRLTVT.